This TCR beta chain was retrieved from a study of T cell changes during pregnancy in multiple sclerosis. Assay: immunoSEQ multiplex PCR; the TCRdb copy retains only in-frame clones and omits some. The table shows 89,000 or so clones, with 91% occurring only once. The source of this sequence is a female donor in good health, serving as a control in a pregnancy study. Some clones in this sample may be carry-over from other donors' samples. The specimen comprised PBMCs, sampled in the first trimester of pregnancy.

The CDR3 sequence: CASSGTGYGYTF. CDR3 nucleotides: TGTGCCAGCAGTGGCACGGGCTATGGCTACACCTTC. The V call is TRBV2, the J call TRBJ1-2, with D unresolved. Trimming removed 4 bases from V and 4 bases from J, with 7 bases in between. CDR3 length equals 12 residues. The germline CDR1 and CDR2 sequences are SNHLY and FYNNEI.